The 3 T cell receptor beta chains below were found in one sample sequenced in a study of lymphopenia after photon versus proton radiotherapy. TCRdb's copy holds only in-frame clones and misses some; the assay was immunoSEQ multiplex PCR. The table shows 50,000 or so clones, with 92% occurring only once. The sequencing here drew on peripheral blood, taken from a patient treated with photon-based radiotherapy. Every receptor here comes from a woman in her thirties or forties with cholangiocarcinoma.

The genes are TRBV11-3 and TRBJ2-5, with D maybe TRBD2 (6 bases). The CDR3 has 17 residues. V lost 1 base to trimming and J lost 5 bases, with 20 bases between them. Germline-derived CDR1 and CDR2 are SGHNT and YENEEA. The CDR3 DNA is TGTGCCAGCAGCTTAGGAATGGGACTTCATGAGGGGGAGACCCAGTACTTC. It specifies CASSLGMGLHEGETQYF. The variable domain in full, completed from reference TRBV11-3 and TRBJ2-5, reads EAGVVQSPRYKIIEKKQPVAFWCNPISGHNTLYWYLQNLGQGPELLIRYENEEAVDDSQLPKDRFSAERLKGVDSTLKIQPAELGDSAVYLCASSLGMGLHEGETQYFGPGTRLLVL.

This clone was seen just once. This chain uses TRBV5-4 with TRBJ2-7; 9 nucleotides align to TRBD1. Germline CDR1 SGHNT, CDR2 YYREEE (reference sequence). This CDR3 comprises 13 residues. V trimming: 4 bases; J trimming: 5 bases; junction bases outside the gene matches: 4. The CDR3 loop reads CASSRDRADEQYF. The CDR3 region has the DNA TGTGCCAGCAGCAGGGACAGGGCGGACGAGCAGTACTTC.

This sequence joins TRBV7-2 and TRBJ2-7, with D possibly TRBD2 on 5 matching bases. The CDR3 totals 16 residues. Trimming took off 5 bases at V and 6 bases at J, with 23 bases between the two ends. The germline V gene encodes CDR1 SGHTA and CDR2 FQGNSA. The CDR3: CASSPNPPLTSREQYF. The CDR3 DNA reads as TGTGCCAGCAGCCCAAATCCCCCATTAACTAGTCGCGAGCAGTACTTC.